This TCR beta chain originates from a study of prognosis after radiotherapy for stage I lung cancer. Study at large: Medical inoperability applied to all of the non-small cell lung cancer patients. Radiotherapy took the form of SBRT (3 to 5 fractions) with a biologically effective dose of at least 100 Gy.

The germline V gene encodes CDR1 MDHEN and CDR2 SYDVKM. The CDR3 totals 15 residues. J gave up 1 base and V 8 bases, and 3 bases lay outside the gene matches. Genomic DNA was subjected to two-round multiplex PCR for amplification of TCR beta CDR3. The authors ran first-round PCR with primers specific to each TRBV and TRBJ gene. Using its own MiXCR run on the multiplex PCR reads, TCRdb lists one record per CDR3 protein. This sample has tens of thousands of distinct CDR3 sequences, with around 42% found just once. On CT and PET/CT, all patients were node-negative, and none had prior chemotherapy, radiotherapy or other malignancies.

The TCR sequence derives from a donor at least 50 years old with non-small cell lung cancer. This specimen consisted of PBMCs, obtained before or after stereotactic body radiation therapy (not recorded which). The chain has TRBV28 and TRBJ2-7; TRBD2 matches 15 bases. CDR3 DNA: TGTGCCAGCTACGGGACTAGCGGGAGGTCCTACGAGCAGTACTTC. This sequence encodes CASYGTSGRSYEQYF.